A selection of T cell receptor beta chains follows, all from one sample in a study of human T cells and chemical hapten exposure. MiXCR, applied by TCRdb to the RACE reads, yields one record per CDR3 protein. The data contain roughly 39,000 distinct CDR3 sequences, approximately 12% of them seen just once; the ten biggest clones take up around 2%. Material: whole blood, obtained in connection with sensitization to the hapten diphenylcyclopropenone (DPC). The source of these receptors is a woman between 40 and 50 years old with alopecia areata. Some clones in this sample may be carry-over from other donors' samples. Both conserved end residues are part of each CDR3. The order of the fields is D gene, J gene, V gene, clone size, CDR3 protein, CDR3 DNA. The D gene is left open where the match is weak. Not every row has a clone size; where given, it reads once, few, many or a size class.

d_call: TRBD2; j_call: TRBJ2-1; v_call: TRBV28; clone_size: many; cdr3_aa: CASSLWGKGAGGSYNEQFF; cdr3_nt: TGTGCCAGCAGTTTATGGGGGAAGGGAGCGGGAGGCTCCTACAATGAGCAGTTCTTC
d_call: NA; j_call: TRBJ1-1; v_call: TRBV11-2; clone_size: many; cdr3_aa: CASSPTWGRTNTEAFF; cdr3_nt: TGTGCCAGCAGCCCGACATGGGGACGGACGAACACTGAAGCTTTCTTT
d_call: NA; j_call: TRBJ2-1; v_call: TRBV7-2; clone_size: NA; cdr3_aa: CASSHGTPLSEQFF; cdr3_nt: TGTGCCAGCAGCCACGGGACCCCCCTGAGTGAGCAGTTCTTC
d_call: NA; j_call: TRBJ2-1; v_call: TRBV18; clone_size: few; cdr3_aa: CASSPMDEQFF; cdr3_nt: TGTGCCAGCTCACCAATGGATGAGCAGTTCTTC
d_call: TRBD1; j_call: TRBJ1-2; v_call: TRBV28; clone_size: NA; cdr3_aa: CASSFEAGGIGYTF; cdr3_nt: TGTGCCAGCAGTTTCGAGGCAGGGGGCATAGGCTACACCTTC
d_call: NA; j_call: TRBJ1-2; v_call: TRBV7-9; clone_size: NA; cdr3_aa: CASSPSDRTIGYTF; cdr3_nt: TGTGCCAGCAGCCCCTCAGACAGGACCATCGGCTACACCTTC
d_call: TRBD1; j_call: TRBJ1-5; v_call: TRBV5-5; clone_size: many; cdr3_aa: CASSSEGTVNQPQHF; cdr3_nt: TGTGCCAGCAGCTCCGAAGGGACAGTCAATCAGCCCCAGCATTTT
d_call: NA; j_call: TRBJ2-3; v_call: TRBV16; clone_size: NA; cdr3_aa: CASSALRGDSTDTQYF; cdr3_nt: TGTGCCAGCAGCGCACTCCGAGGGGACAGCACAGATACGCAGTATTTT
d_call: TRBD1; j_call: TRBJ1-1; v_call: TRBV11-2; clone_size: few; cdr3_aa: CASSLLGQGLAEAFF; cdr3_nt: TGTGCCAGCAGCTTACTTGGACAGGGGCTAGCTGAAGCTTTCTTT
d_call: NA; j_call: TRBJ2-7; v_call: TRBV28; clone_size: NA; cdr3_aa: CASSLRGFEQYF; cdr3_nt: TGTGCCAGCAGTTTAAGAGGGTTCGAGCAGTACTTC
d_call: NA; j_call: TRBJ2-1; v_call: TRBV6-2/TRBV6-3; clone_size: many; cdr3_aa: CASSPDFESYNEQFF; cdr3_nt: TGTGCCAGCAGTCCGGACTTCGAGTCTTACAATGAGCAGTTCTTC
d_call: TRBD1; j_call: TRBJ2-7; v_call: TRBV18; clone_size: many; cdr3_aa: CASSPVTGGAGEQYF; cdr3_nt: TGTGCCAGCTCACCAGTGACAGGGGGCGCAGGGGAGCAGTACTTC
d_call: NA; j_call: TRBJ2-7; v_call: TRBV5-6; clone_size: NA; cdr3_aa: CASSLSGHYYEQYF; cdr3_nt: TGTGCCAGCAGCTTATCGGGCCACTACTACGAGCAGTACTTC
d_call: NA; j_call: TRBJ1-1; v_call: TRBV12-3/TRBV12-4; clone_size: few; cdr3_aa: CASSGPGHTEAFF; cdr3_nt: TGTGCCAGCAGTGGCCCGGGTCACACTGAAGCTTTCTTT
d_call: NA; j_call: TRBJ1-5; v_call: TRBV6-2/TRBV6-3; clone_size: many; cdr3_aa: CASSDIQTPSQHF; cdr3_nt: TGTGCCAGCAGCGATATTCAGACCCCGTCCCAGCATTTT
d_call: NA; j_call: TRBJ1-2; v_call: TRBV28; clone_size: NA; cdr3_aa: CASSLEAQNYGYTF; cdr3_nt: TGTGCCAGCAGTTTAGAAGCACAAAACTATGGCTACACCTTC
d_call: NA; j_call: TRBJ2-7; v_call: TRBV6-6; clone_size: many; cdr3_aa: CASRPVLSYEQYF; cdr3_nt: TGTGCCAGCAGACCAGTGCTATCCTACGAGCAGTACTTC
d_call: NA; j_call: TRBJ2-3; v_call: TRBV10-3; clone_size: many; cdr3_aa: CAISESGDRWGDTQYF; cdr3_nt: TGTGCCATCAGTGAGTCGGGCGACAGGTGGGGGGATACGCAGTATTTT
d_call: NA; j_call: TRBJ1-3; v_call: TRBV29-1; clone_size: few; cdr3_aa: CSALSFSGNTIYF; cdr3_nt: TGCAGCGCCCTGTCCTTCTCTGGAAACACCATATATTTT
d_call: NA; j_call: TRBJ1-2; v_call: TRBV28; clone_size: few; cdr3_aa: CASRTGTEFYGYTF; cdr3_nt: TGTGCCAGCAGGACCGGGACGGAATTCTATGGCTACACCTTC
d_call: NA; j_call: TRBJ1-1; v_call: TRBV25-1; clone_size: few; cdr3_aa: CASSGVASGGTEAFF; cdr3_nt: TGTGCCAGCAGTGGGGTGGCGTCGGGGGGCACTGAAGCTTTCTTT
d_call: TRBD1; j_call: TRBJ2-5; v_call: TRBV28; clone_size: few; cdr3_aa: CASSPYGHTRGETQYF; cdr3_nt: TGTGCCAGCAGTCCCTATGGACACACCAGGGGGGAGACCCAGTACTTC
d_call: NA; j_call: TRBJ1-3; v_call: TRBV18; clone_size: many; cdr3_aa: CASSQRTAQNTIYF; cdr3_nt: TGTGCCAGCTCACAAAGGACAGCCCAGAACACCATATATTTT
d_call: TRBD1; j_call: TRBJ2-1; v_call: TRBV12-3/TRBV12-4; clone_size: many; cdr3_aa: CASSLDRGGGRGNEQFF; cdr3_nt: TGTGCCAGCAGCCTAGACAGGGGGGGAGGTAGAGGGAATGAGCAGTTCTTC
d_call: NA; j_call: TRBJ2-3; v_call: TRBV11-2; clone_size: NA; cdr3_aa: CASSLENWGPDTQYF; cdr3_nt: TGTGCCAGCAGCTTAGAGAATTGGGGCCCAGATACGCAGTATTTT
d_call: NA; j_call: TRBJ2-3; v_call: TRBV9; clone_size: few; cdr3_aa: CASSPELAVTDTQYF; cdr3_nt: TGTGCCAGCAGCCCAGAACTAGCAGTCACAGATACGCAGTATTTT
d_call: NA; j_call: TRBJ1-1; v_call: TRBV28; clone_size: many; cdr3_aa: CASSLSGGGTERAFF; cdr3_nt: TGTGCCAGCAGTTTATCCGGGGGGGGTACGGAACGCGCTTTCTTT
d_call: TRBD2; j_call: TRBJ2-1; v_call: TRBV12-3/TRBV12-4; clone_size: many; cdr3_aa: CASSPPSGRRDEQFF; cdr3_nt: TGTGCCAGCAGCCCGCCTAGCGGGAGGAGAGATGAGCAGTTCTTC
d_call: NA; j_call: TRBJ1-4; v_call: TRBV5-5; clone_size: NA; cdr3_aa: CASSLRIGGNLFF; cdr3_nt: TGTGCCAGCAGCTTGAGGATAGGCGGAAACCTGTTTTTT
d_call: NA; j_call: TRBJ1-2; v_call: TRBV29-1; clone_size: once; cdr3_aa: CSVDGQAPRYGYTF; cdr3_nt: TGCAGCGTTGATGGTCAGGCCCCCCGCTATGGCTACACCTTC
d_call: NA; j_call: TRBJ2-3; v_call: TRBV12-3/TRBV12-4; clone_size: few; cdr3_aa: CASSLAHPGATDTQYF; cdr3_nt: TGTGCCAGCAGTTTAGCCCACCCGGGAGCCACAGATACGCAGTATTTT
d_call: NA; j_call: TRBJ1-4; v_call: TRBV5-1; clone_size: many; cdr3_aa: CASSTGPGDEKLFF; cdr3_nt: TGCGCCAGCAGCACCGGGCCCGGAGATGAAAAACTGTTTTTT
d_call: NA; j_call: TRBJ1-5; v_call: TRBV19; clone_size: medium-sized; cdr3_aa: CASTHPDSNQPQHF; cdr3_nt: TGTGCCAGTACCCATCCAGATAGCAATCAGCCCCAGCATTTT
d_call: TRBD1; j_call: TRBJ2-5; v_call: TRBV25-1; clone_size: many; cdr3_aa: CASSTPTGLETQYF; cdr3_nt: TGTGCCAGCAGTACGCCGACAGGGTTGGAGACCCAGTACTTC
d_call: TRBD2; j_call: TRBJ2-7; v_call: TRBV29-1; clone_size: many; cdr3_aa: CSATPGTIHEQYF; cdr3_nt: TGCAGCGCCACTCCCGGGACTATCCACGAGCAGTACTTC
d_call: NA; j_call: TRBJ2-1; v_call: TRBV5-5; clone_size: many; cdr3_aa: CASSYPSPLASSYNEQFF; cdr3_nt: TGTGCCAGCAGCTACCCCTCACCGCTAGCGAGCTCCTACAATGAGCAGTTCTTC
d_call: NA; j_call: TRBJ2-2; v_call: TRBV7-7; clone_size: many; cdr3_aa: CASSLGLRTGELFF; cdr3_nt: TGTGCTAGCAGCTTAGGCCTCCGCACCGGGGAGCTGTTTTTT
d_call: TRBD2; j_call: TRBJ2-7; v_call: TRBV28; clone_size: NA; cdr3_aa: CASRAGGSSYEQYF; cdr3_nt: TGTGCCAGCAGAGCGGGGGGTAGCTCCTACGAGCAGTACTTC
d_call: NA; j_call: TRBJ1-5; v_call: TRBV7-2; clone_size: few; cdr3_aa: CASSLGSLGTGQPQHF; cdr3_nt: TGTGCCAGCAGCTTAGGAAGTTTAGGGACCGGGCAGCCCCAGCATTTT
d_call: NA; j_call: TRBJ1-6; v_call: TRBV4-3; clone_size: NA; cdr3_aa: CASSQDSGFINSPLHF; cdr3_nt: TGCGCCAGCAGCCAAGATTCAGGATTTATAAATTCACCCCTCCACTTT
d_call: TRBD2; j_call: TRBJ2-3; v_call: TRBV30; clone_size: NA; cdr3_aa: CAWRTSGRRGTQYF; cdr3_nt: TGTGCCTGGCGGACTAGCGGGAGGAGGGGTACGCAGTATTTT
d_call: TRBD2; j_call: TRBJ2-5; v_call: TRBV6-2/TRBV6-3; clone_size: many; cdr3_aa: CASSLTLLAGQETQYF; cdr3_nt: TGTGCCAGCAGCCTCACCCTCCTAGCGGGACAAGAGACCCAGTACTTC
d_call: TRBD2; j_call: TRBJ2-7; v_call: TRBV4-1; clone_size: NA; cdr3_aa: CASSLGREADEQYF; cdr3_nt: TGCGCCAGCAGCCTAGGGCGGGAGGCTGACGAGCAGTACTTC
d_call: NA; j_call: TRBJ2-2; v_call: TRBV10-1; clone_size: few; cdr3_aa: CASRVFRLGTGELFF; cdr3_nt: TGCGCCAGCAGAGTCTTTCGATTGGGCACCGGGGAGCTGTTTTTT
d_call: NA; j_call: TRBJ1-4; v_call: TRBV28; clone_size: NA; cdr3_aa: CASRSQGRDEKLFF; cdr3_nt: TGTGCCAGCAGGTCCCAGGGGCGCGATGAAAAACTGTTTTTT